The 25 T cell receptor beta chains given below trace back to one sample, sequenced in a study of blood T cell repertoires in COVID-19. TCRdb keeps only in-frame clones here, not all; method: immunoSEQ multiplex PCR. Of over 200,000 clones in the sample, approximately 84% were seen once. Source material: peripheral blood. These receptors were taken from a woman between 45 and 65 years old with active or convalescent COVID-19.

CDR3 sequence: CASSPPTTIAETQYF. CDR3 DNA sequence: TGTGCCAGCAGCCCTCCGACGACAATTGCCGAGACCCAGTACTTC. The chain joins TRBV3-1 (or the pseudogene TRBV3-2) to TRBJ2-5; D is unclear. This CDR3 spans 15 amino acids. Germline V lookup: CDR1 LGHDT, CDR2 YNNKEL (reference sequence). V gave up 4 bases and J gave up 5 bases, with 17 bases separating them.

This chain's CDR3 is CATATNSGRPTDTQYF. CDR3 coding DNA: TGTGCCACCGCGACCAATAGCGGGAGACCCACAGATACGCAGTATTTT. The V and J genes are TRBV28 and TRBJ2-3; 9 bases are shared with TRBD2. The CDR3 sequence is 16 residues long. V shed 10 bases and J 2 bases; nucleotides not matched to a gene: 13. CDR1 is MDHEN and CDR2 is SYDVKM in the germline V gene.

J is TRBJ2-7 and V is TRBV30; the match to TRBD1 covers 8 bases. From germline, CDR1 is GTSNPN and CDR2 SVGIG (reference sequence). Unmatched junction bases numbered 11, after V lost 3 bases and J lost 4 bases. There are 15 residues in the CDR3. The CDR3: CAWRKAGQGAYEQYF. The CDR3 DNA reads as TGTGCCTGGAGGAAGGCCGGACAGGGAGCGTACGAGCAGTACTTC.

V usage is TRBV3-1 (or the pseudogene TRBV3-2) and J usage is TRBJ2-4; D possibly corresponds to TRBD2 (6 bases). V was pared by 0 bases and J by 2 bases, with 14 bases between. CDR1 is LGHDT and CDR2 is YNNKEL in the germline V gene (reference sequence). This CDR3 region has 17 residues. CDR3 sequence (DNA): TGTGCCAGCAGCCAAGAGCGACCGGGAGTAACCAAAAACATTCAGTACTTC. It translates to CASSQERPGVTKNIQYF.

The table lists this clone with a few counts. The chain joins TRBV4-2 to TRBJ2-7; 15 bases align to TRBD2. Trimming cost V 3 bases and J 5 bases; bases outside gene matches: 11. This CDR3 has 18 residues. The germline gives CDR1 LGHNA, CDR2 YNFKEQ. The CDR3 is CASSHGPPGLAGGNEQYF. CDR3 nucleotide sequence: TGTGCCAGCAGCCATGGCCCCCCGGGACTAGCGGGAGGCAACGAGCAGTACTTC.

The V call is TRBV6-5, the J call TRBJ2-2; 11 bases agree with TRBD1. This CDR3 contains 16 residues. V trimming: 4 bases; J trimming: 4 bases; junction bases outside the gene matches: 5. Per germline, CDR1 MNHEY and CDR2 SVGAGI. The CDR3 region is CASSLPGTGGTGELFF. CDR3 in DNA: TGTGCCAGCAGTTTGCCCGGGACAGGGGGCACCGGGGAGCTGTTTTTT.

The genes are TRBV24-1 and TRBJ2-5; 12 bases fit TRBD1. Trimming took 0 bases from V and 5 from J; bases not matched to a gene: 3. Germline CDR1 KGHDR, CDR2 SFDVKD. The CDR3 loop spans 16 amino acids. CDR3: CATSDLGTGGTETQYF. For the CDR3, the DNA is TGTGCCACCAGTGATTTGGGGACAGGGGGCACGGAGACCCAGTACTTC.

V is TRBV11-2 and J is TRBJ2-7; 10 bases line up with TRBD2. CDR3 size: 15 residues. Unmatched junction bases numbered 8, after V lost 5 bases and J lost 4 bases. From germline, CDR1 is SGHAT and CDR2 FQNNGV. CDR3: CASSASPSGSYEQYF. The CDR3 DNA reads TGTGCCAGCAGCGCAAGTCCTAGCGGGAGTTACGAGCAGTACTTC.

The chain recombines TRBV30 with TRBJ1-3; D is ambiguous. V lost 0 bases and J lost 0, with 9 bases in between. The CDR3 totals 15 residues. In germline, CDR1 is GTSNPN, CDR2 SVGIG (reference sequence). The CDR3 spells CAWSVDNNSGNTIYF. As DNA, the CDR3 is TGTGCCTGGAGTGTAGATAACAACTCTGGAAACACCATATATTTT.

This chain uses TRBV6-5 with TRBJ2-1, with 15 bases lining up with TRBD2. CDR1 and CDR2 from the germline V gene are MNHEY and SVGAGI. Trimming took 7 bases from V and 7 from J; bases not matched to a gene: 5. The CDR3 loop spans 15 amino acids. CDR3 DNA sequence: TGTGCCAGCACCGGGGGACTAGCGGGAGGTAATGAGCAGTTCTTC. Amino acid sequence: CASTGGLAGGNEQFF.

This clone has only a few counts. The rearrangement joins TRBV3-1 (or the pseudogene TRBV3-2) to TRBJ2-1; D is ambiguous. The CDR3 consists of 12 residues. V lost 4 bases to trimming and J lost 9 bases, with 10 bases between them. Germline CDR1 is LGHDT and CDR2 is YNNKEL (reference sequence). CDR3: CASSLRSGEQFF. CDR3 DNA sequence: TGTGCCAGCAGCCTGCGGAGTGGTGAGCAGTTCTTC.

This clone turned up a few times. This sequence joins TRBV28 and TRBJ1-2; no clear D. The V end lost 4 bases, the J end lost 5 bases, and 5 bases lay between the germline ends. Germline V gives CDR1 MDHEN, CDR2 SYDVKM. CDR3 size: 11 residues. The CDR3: CASSWSYGYTF. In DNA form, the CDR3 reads TGTGCCAGCAGTTGGAGTTATGGCTACACCTTC.

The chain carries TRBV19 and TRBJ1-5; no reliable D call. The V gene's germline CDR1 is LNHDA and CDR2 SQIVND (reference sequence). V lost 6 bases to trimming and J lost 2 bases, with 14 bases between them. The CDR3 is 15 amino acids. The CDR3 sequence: CASSLVPSGNQPQHF. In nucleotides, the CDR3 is TGTGCCAGTAGCCTCGTTCCGTCGGGCAATCAGCCCCAGCATTTT.

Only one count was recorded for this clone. The DNA of the CDR3 is TGTGCCAGCAGTGACGGGTGGCATCAGCCCCAGCATTTT. It codes for CASSDGWHQPQHF. The V and J genes are TRBV2 and TRBJ1-5; D remains unclear. The V and J ends lost 3 bases and 5 bases respectively, with 8 bases between them. The germline gives CDR1 SNHLY, CDR2 FYNNEI. This CDR3 is built from 13 residues.

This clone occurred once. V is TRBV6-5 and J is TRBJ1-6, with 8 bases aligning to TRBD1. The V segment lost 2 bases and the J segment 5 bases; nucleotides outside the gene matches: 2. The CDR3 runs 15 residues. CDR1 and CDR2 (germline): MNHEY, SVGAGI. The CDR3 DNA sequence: TGTGCCAGCAGTTACGGGACAGGTCATAATTCACCCCTCCACTTT. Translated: CASSYGTGHNSPLHF.

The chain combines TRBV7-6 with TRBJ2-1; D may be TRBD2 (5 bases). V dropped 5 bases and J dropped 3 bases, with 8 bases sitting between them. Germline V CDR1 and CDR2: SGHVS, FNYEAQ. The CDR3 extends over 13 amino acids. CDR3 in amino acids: CASSTGDYNEQFF. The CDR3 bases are TGTGCCAGCAGCACCGGGGACTACAATGAGCAGTTCTTC.

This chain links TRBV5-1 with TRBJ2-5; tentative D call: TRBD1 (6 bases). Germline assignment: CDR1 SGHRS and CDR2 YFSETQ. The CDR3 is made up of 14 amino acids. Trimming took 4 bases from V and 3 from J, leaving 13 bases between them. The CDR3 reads CASSVGGVEETQYF. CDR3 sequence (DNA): TGCGCCAGCAGCGTAGGGGGAGTTGAAGAGACCCAGTACTTC.

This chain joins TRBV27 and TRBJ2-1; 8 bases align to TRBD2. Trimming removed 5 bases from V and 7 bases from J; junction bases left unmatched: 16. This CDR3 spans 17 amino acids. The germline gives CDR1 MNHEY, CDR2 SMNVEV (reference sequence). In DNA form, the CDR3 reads TGTGCCAGCAGTCCATACCCCCGCAGCGGGGGTTTGAATGAGCAGTTCTTC. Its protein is CASSPYPRSGGLNEQFF.

The CDR3 region is CATSDSGSYNSPLHF. CDR3 coding DNA: TGTGCCACCAGTGATTCCGGGAGTTATAATTCACCCCTCCACTTT. V is TRBV24-1 and J is TRBJ1-6; D gene unclear. Trimming left V 2 bases short and J 4 bases short, with 8 bases between. This CDR3 region has 15 residues. Germline values: CDR1 KGHDR, CDR2 SFDVKD.

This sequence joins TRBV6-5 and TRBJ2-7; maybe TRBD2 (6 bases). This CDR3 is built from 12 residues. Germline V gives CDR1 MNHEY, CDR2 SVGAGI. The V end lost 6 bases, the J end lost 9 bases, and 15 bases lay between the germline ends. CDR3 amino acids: CASRSGDGVQYF. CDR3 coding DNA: TGTGCCAGCAGATCGGGGGATGGTGTGCAGTACTTC.

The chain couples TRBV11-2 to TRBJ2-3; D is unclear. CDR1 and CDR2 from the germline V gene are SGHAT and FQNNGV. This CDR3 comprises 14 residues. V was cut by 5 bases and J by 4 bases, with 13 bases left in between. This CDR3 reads CASSPFSGSDTQYF. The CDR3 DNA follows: TGTGCCAGCAGCCCCTTTTCGGGTTCAGATACGCAGTATTTT.

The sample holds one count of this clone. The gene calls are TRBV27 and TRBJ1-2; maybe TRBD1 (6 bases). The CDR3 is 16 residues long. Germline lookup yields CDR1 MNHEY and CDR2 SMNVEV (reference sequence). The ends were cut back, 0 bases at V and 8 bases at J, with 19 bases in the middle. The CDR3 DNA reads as TGTGCCAGCAGTTTATCCGCCGGGACACGTCCTTCGGGCTACACCTTC. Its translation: CASSLSAGTRPSGYTF.

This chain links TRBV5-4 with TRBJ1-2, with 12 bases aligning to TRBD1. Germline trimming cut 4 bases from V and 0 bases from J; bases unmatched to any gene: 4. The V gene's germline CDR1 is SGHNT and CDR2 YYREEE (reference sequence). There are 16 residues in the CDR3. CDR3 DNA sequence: TGTGCCAGCAGCGGGGGACAGGGGGCCGCTAACTATGGCTACACCTTC. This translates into CASSGGQGAANYGYTF.

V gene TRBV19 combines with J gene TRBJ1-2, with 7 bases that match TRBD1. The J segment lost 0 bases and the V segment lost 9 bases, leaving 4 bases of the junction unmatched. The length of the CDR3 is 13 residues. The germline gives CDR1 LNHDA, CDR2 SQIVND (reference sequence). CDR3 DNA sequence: TGTGCCAGCCGCAGGGGGACTAACTATGGCTACACCTTC. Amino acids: CASRRGTNYGYTF.

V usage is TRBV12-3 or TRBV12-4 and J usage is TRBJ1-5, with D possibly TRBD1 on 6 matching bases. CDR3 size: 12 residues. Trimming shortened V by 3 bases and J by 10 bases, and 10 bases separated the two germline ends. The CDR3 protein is CASSFTGQPQHF. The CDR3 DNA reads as TGTGCCAGCAGTTTTACAGGGCAACCCCAGCATTTT.